This T cell receptor (beta chain) was observed in a study of CD8+CD57+ T cells in acquired aplastic anemia. The use of genomic DNA as template underpinned the TCR beta VDJ and CDR3 profiling. A single record per CDR3 protein comes from TCRdb applying MiXCR to the reads. The sample lists about 160,000 distinct CDR3 sequences, 40% to 60% occurring once. The CDR3 consists of 16 residues. CDR1 SNHLY and CDR2 FYNNEI come from the germline V gene. The V gene end was trimmed by 5 bases and the J gene end by 0 bases; junction bases not matched to a gene: 10. A word on this clonotype: Its cognate antigen is unknown.

Selection for sequencing was limited to patients who had shown CD8+CD57+ cell expansion by flow cytometry. A severe acquired aplastic anemia diagnosis applied to all patients. Patients were therapy-naive when their blood was sampled. Broader study findings: Any difference that existed in CD8+ Simpson's diversity between patients and controls was not significant. Comparison of patients with controls identified about 27 shared CD8+ CDR3 sequences.

This chain connects TRBV2 to TRBJ2-7; 7 bases agree with TRBD1. The sequence was collected from a human donor with aplastic anemia. Sequencing used sorted CD4+, CD8+, or CD8+CD57+ T cells (not recorded which) from PBMCs. The CDR3 here is CASSYSSGTASYEQYF. CDR3 nucleotide sequence: TGTGCCAGCAGTTACTCATCCGGGACAGCCTCCTACGAGCAGTACTTC.